This T cell receptor (beta chain) stems from a study of blood T cell repertoires in COVID-19. Study at large: Italy, Spain and the United States were the sources of the convalescent and acute COVID-19 samples. The cDNA or gDNA used as material had been derived from T cells, B-cell-depleted T cells, or PBMCs.

The CDR3 spans 14 residues. The V and J ends lost 3 bases and 3 bases, in that order; junction bases with no gene match: 7. Germline V gene lookup returns CDR1 GTSNPN and CDR2 SVGIG (reference sequence). Study processing details: Reference gene primers were amplified, and this amplification served to estimate nucleated cell counts. Measured with immunoSEQ multiplex PCR; TCRdb has only the in-frame clones, and not every one. That table is the source of V, J and clone size, and D and trimming were worked out from the DNA. This sample has over 100,000 clones; approximately 80% occur once, and the top ten carry nearly 0.85%.

This clonotype was sampled from a woman between 70 and 85 years old with acute or convalescent COVID-19. The sequenced material came from peripheral blood. J is TRBJ2-7 and V is TRBV30, with TRBD2 matching over 8 bases. This chain's CDR3 is CAWRSLADLYEQYF. DNA for the CDR3: TGTGCCTGGAGGTCACTAGCGGACCTCTACGAGCAGTACTTC.